This T cell receptor (beta chain) was observed in a study of cytomegalovirus exposure and HLA in healthy donors (dated by TCRdb to 2016 to 2017). About the investigation overall: According to a later analysis, the approximately 120 validation repertoires were produced on the same platform as the roughly 600 repertoires of the first cohort. The study was designed to test whether signatures of past pathogen exposure could be identified by cataloging public T cell receptors. In addition to the first cohort of approximately 670 subjects, a separate validation cohort of approximately 120 different subjects was used. High-throughput TCR immunosequencing, statistical association of individual TCRs with disease status, and machine learning were combined to predict cytomegalovirus infection status.

Trimming leaves V shorter by 1 base and J shorter by 5 bases, with the junction holding 2 bases beyond the gene matches. CDR1 KGHSH and CDR2 LQKENI are derived from the germline V gene. Taken from cysteine to phenylalanine, the CDR3 has 14 residues. This entry keeps only the CDR3 DNA: 42 bases, framed from base 1. The donors were included in the validation cohort of 100 to 150 subjects, a group kept apart from the roughly 730-subject first cohort. Concerning this clone: No antigen is known for it. No base quality values were provided; no much bigger clone lies one nucleotide off.

What the research found in general, with its limitations: Three of the identified cytomegalovirus-associated TCR beta chains were confirmed in vitro to be specific for cytomegalovirus antigens. The authors suggested that the approach could potentially be generalized to other disease states and immunological phenotypes. The study listed 150 to 200 TCR beta chains as associated with cytomegalovirus. The classifier was reported to diagnose cytomegalovirus status with high specificity and sensitivity in both the original and validation cohorts. Most TCR sequences were seen in very few donors, while some public TCRs were found in many individuals. A later analysis had no HLA typing for the validation cohort, so co-occurrence there was scored across all 110 or so repertoires. A later analysis found that TCRs clustered in the first cohort also tended to co-occur in the roughly 120 validation repertoires, with 90% to 95% of cluster scores above 0.

The library came from the immunoSEQ multiplex PCR assay. Under the source paper's analysis protocol: A statistical classification framework was developed to diagnose cytomegalovirus status using the catalog of TCR beta chain sequences. TCRdb took this table from immuneACCESS and kept in-frame rearrangements with V and J called. Such tables lack part of the clones; where checked against another copy, unresolved V genes explain under half of the gap, and the rest is unexplained. D and trimming come from the DNA, and the V and J calls and clone size come from that table. The table for this sample lists about 250,000 clones; about 88% of them were counted only once. Clones ranked in the top ten supply more than 10% of the sample.

The rearranged segments are TRBV18 and TRBJ1-5; TRBD1 aligns with 7 central bases. The sequence was collected from a man younger than 30 in good health and CMV-seropositive. Sequencing was done on a sample of PBMCs. The CDR3 region: CASSPLQGYQPQHF. The nucleotide sequence reads TGTGCCAGCTCACCACTACAGGGGTATCAGCCCCAGCATTTT.